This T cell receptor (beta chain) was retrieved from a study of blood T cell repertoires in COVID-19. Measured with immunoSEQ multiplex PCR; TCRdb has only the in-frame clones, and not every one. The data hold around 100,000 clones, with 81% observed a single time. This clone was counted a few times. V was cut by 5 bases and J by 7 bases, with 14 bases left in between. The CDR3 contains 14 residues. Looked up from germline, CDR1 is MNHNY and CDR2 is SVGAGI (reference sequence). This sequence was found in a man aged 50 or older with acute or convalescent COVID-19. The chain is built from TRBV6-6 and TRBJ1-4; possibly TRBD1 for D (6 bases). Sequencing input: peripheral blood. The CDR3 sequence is CASSLRGGGEKLFF. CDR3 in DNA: TGTGCCAGCAGTCTCAGGGGCGGTGGTGAAAAACTGTTTTTT.